The 27 T cell receptor beta chains listed next were all sequenced from one sample in a study of T cell responses to AZD1222 COVID-19 vaccine (dated by TCRdb to the early 2020s). Sample time point, as interpreted from the label and publication: baseline before first vaccination. The library was produced with the immunoSEQ multiplex PCR assay. The source is immuneACCESS, and TCRdb retained only in-frame sequences with V and J called. Part of the clones is not carried over; for the studies checked, unresolved V genes explain less than half of this, and the remainder is unexplained. The sample records about 130,000 clones, about 90% of which are singletons. In total, the top ten clones hold 7.5% to 8% of the sample. The sequences come from peripheral blood, collected on day 0 of AZD1222 vaccination. Every receptor here comes from an adult in good health.

The chain carries TRBV12-3 or TRBV12-4 and TRBJ2-1; a weak D match, TRBD1 (5 bases). V lost 5 bases, J lost 8 bases, and 10 bases lay in between. There are 12 residues in the CDR3. Here the CDR3 reads CASSLQGYEQFF. In DNA, the CDR3 is TGTGCCAGCAGTCTCCAGGGCTATGAGCAGTTCTTC.

This chain connects TRBV6-5 to TRBJ1-1; a weak D match, TRBD1 (6 bases). Germline values: CDR1 MNHEY, CDR2 SVGAGI. Trimming pared 7 bases from V and 4 bases from J, leaving 13 bases between. The CDR3 has 13 residues. In nucleotides, the CDR3 is TGTGCCAGCAAATACAGGGAAGTCACTGAAGCTTTCTTT. Translation gives CASKYREVTEAFF.

The chain recombines TRBV29-1 with TRBJ1-2; 11 bases agree with TRBD1. The CDR3 runs to 15 residues. Germline V gives CDR1 SQVTM, CDR2 ANQGSEA. V gave up 6 bases and J gave up 5 bases; unmatched junction bases: 11. CDR3 DNA sequence: TGCAGCGTCCTCGTTTGGGACAGGGGGGGATATGGCTACACCTTC. Protein sequence: CSVLVWDRGGYGYTF.

The chain joins TRBV10-2 to TRBJ1-5, with D unclear. The CDR3 covers 15 residues. CDR1 is WSHSY and CDR2 is SAAADI in the germline V gene. V was cut by 2 bases and J by 1 base, with 9 bases left in between. The CDR3 loop is CASSEVAGSNQPQHF. For the CDR3, the DNA is TGCGCCAGCAGTGAGGTAGCGGGCAGCAATCAGCCCCAGCATTTT.

CDR3 sequence (DNA): TGTGCCAGCAGTTACCCCCCGGGGTATGGCTACACCTTC. Its protein product is CASSYPPGYGYTF. The V call is TRBV6-2 or TRBV6-3, the J call TRBJ1-2; D not resolved. CDR1 and CDR2 from the germline V gene are MNHEY and SVGEGT. Trimming shortened V by 2 bases and J by 5 bases, and 9 bases separated the two germline ends. The CDR3 extends over 13 amino acids.

The rearrangement joins TRBV2 to TRBJ2-7; possibly TRBD1 for D (5 bases). This CDR3 has 13 residues. V was shortened by 3 bases and J by 6 bases, with 12 bases between the two germline ends. The germline CDR1 and CDR2 sequences are SNHLY and FYNNEI. The CDR3 here is CASSDPPGREQYF. CDR3 in DNA: TGTGCCAGCAGTGACCCTCCAGGGCGCGAGCAGTACTTC.

This clone was seen once. The V gene is TRBV12-5, the J gene TRBJ2-2; 9 nucleotides align to TRBD1. CDR1 is LGHNT, CDR2 FRNRAP, per germline. The trim removed 6 bases at V and 5 bases at J, leaving 13 bases unmatched. The CDR3 is made up of 17 amino acids. CDR3 nucleotide sequence: TGTGCTAGTGGCCAACAGGGGGCGGGGATGTTTACCGGGGAGCTGTTTTTT. The encoded protein is CASGQQGAGMFTGELFF.

In its sample, this clone was seen once. The rearrangement joins TRBV5-5 to TRBJ2-2; TRBD2 might be the D (5 bases). Looked up from germline, CDR1 is SGHKS and CDR2 is YYEKEE (reference sequence). The CDR3 length is 13 residues. Trimming took off 6 bases at V and 5 bases at J, with 11 bases between the two ends. CDR3 nucleotides: TGTGCCAGCACCACCTCGGGGACCGGGGAGCTGTTTTTT. Protein sequence: CASTTSGTGELFF.

The chain combines TRBV21-1 with TRBJ1-5; TRBD1, the table's D call, lacks a check against the DNA. TRBV21-1 is shown as a pseudogene. The CDR3 sequence is 22 residues long. The CDR3 region is CASSKGSVQDRGHIQRNQPQHF. DNA of the CDR3: TGTGCCAGCAGCAAAGGGTCCGTTCAGGACAGGGGGCACATTCAGCGCAATCAGCCCCAGCATTTT.

The chain links TRBV6-6 to TRBJ2-7, with no clear D. The V and J ends lost 2 bases and 0 bases respectively, with 8 bases between them. CDR3 length: 14 amino acids. Germline CDR1 and CDR2: MNHNY and SVGAGI (reference sequence). The DNA for the CDR3 is TGTGCCAGCAGTTACGGTCGGTTCTCCTACGAGCAGTACTTC. Translating it yields CASSYGRFSYEQYF.

The chain recombines TRBV5-1 with TRBJ1-2; D is possibly TRBD1 (5 bases). This CDR3 contains 14 residues. Germline V gene lookup returns CDR1 SGHRS and CDR2 YFSETQ. V lost 4 bases and J 4 bases, leaving 14 bases between the germline ends. This chain's CDR3 is CASSRYPGGYGYTF. CDR3 DNA: TGCGCCAGCAGCCGTTACCCTGGGGGCTATGGCTACACCTTC.

The rearrangement joins TRBV19 to TRBJ1-3, with D unclear. V was shortened by 3 bases and J by 4 bases, with 10 bases between the two germline ends. Germline V gene lookup returns CDR1 LNHDA and CDR2 SQIVND (reference sequence). The CDR3 covers 14 residues. The CDR3 DNA sequence: TGTGCCAGTAGTATTCGGGAACTCGGAAACACCATATATTTT. Protein: CASSIRELGNTIYF.

The chain links TRBV9 to TRBJ2-7, with TRBD2 matching over 8 bases. V lost 0 bases and J lost 6; bases outside the gene matches: 11. Germline CDR1 is SGDLS and CDR2 is YYNGEE. The CDR3 contains 16 residues. CDR3 in DNA: TGTGCCAGCAGCGTAGAGATTACTAGCGGTTGGGGCGAGCAGTACTTC. Encoded protein: CASSVEITSGWGEQYF.

This chain joins TRBV5-1 and TRBJ1-4; a possible D gene is TRBD1 (6 bases). Trimming removed 5 bases at V and 2 bases at J, with 16 bases between. This CDR3 comprises 16 residues. Looked up from germline, CDR1 is SGHRS and CDR2 is YFSETQ. CDR3 protein: CASRSDGGATNEKLFF. CDR3 bases: TGCGCCAGCAGGTCCGATGGGGGGGCGACTAATGAAAAACTGTTTTTT.

Written as DNA, the CDR3 is TGTGCCAGCAGCCTGGGACTTCTTACCGGGGAGCTGTTTTTT. Its translation: CASSLGLLTGELFF. The rearrangement links TRBV5-4 to TRBJ2-2, with a weak D call TRBD2 (6 bases). V was pared by 4 bases and J by 5 bases, with 12 bases between. This CDR3 is 14 amino acids long. Germline loops: CDR1 SGHNT, CDR2 YYREEE (reference sequence).

The J gene is TRBJ2-5, the V gene TRBV29-1; TRBD2 aligns across 13 bases. The CDR3 contains 15 residues. Germline CDR1 is SQVTM and CDR2 is ANQGSEA. V was pared by 8 bases and J by 0 bases, with 6 bases of the junction left unmatched. The CDR3 nucleotides are TGCAGCCTTGGGACTAGCGGGATGTACCAAGAGACCCAGTACTTC. As protein: CSLGTSGMYQETQYF.

The rearrangement links TRBV19 to TRBJ1-5, with 10 positions matching TRBD1. Germline trimming cut 6 bases from V and 4 bases from J; bases unmatched to any gene: 3. The germline gives CDR1 LNHDA, CDR2 SQIVND (reference sequence). The CDR3 sequence is 14 residues long. This CDR3 reads CASSGQGVNQPQHF. DNA of the CDR3: TGTGCCAGTAGCGGACAGGGGGTGAATCAGCCCCAGCATTTT.

The gene calls are TRBV5-8 and TRBJ2-2; D unclear. Trimming took 2 bases from V and 4 from J, leaving 15 bases between them. Germline CDR1 is SGHTS and CDR2 is YDEGEE. The CDR3 is 16 residues long. CDR3 DNA sequence: TGTGCCAGCAGCTTTCTGGGCCTCCCGAGCACCGGGGAGCTGTTTTTT. Translating gives CASSFLGLPSTGELFF. Full variable domain (rest looked up from reference TRBV5-8 and TRBJ2-2): EAGVTQSPTHLIKTRGQQATLRCSPISGHTSVYWYQQALGLGLQFLLWYDEGEERNRGNFPPRFSGRQFPNYSSELNVNALELEDSALYLCASSFLGLPSTGELFFGEGSRLTVL.

The chain links TRBV5-8 to TRBJ2-4; 9 bases fit TRBD1. V lost 3 bases, J lost 3 bases, and 4 bases stayed unmatched. The CDR3 is 15 residues long. The V gene's germline CDR1 is SGHTS and CDR2 YDEGEE. The CDR3 loop reads CASSWGTGSKNIQYF. CDR3 nucleotide sequence: TGTGCCAGCAGCTGGGGGACAGGGAGCAAAAACATTCAGTACTTC.

The CDR3 nucleotides are TGTGCCAGCAGTGAATTGGGGCGGCCGGACCTCAGCAATGAGCAGTTCTTC. Protein: CASSELGRPDLSNEQFF. The chain is built from TRBV25-1 and TRBJ2-1; a possible D gene is TRBD1 (5 bases). V gave up 1 base and J gave up 6 bases, with 19 bases separating them. CDR1 is MGHDK and CDR2 is SYGVNS in the germline V gene. The CDR3 spans 17 residues.

The V gene is TRBV9, the J gene TRBJ2-7; D remains ambiguous. The CDR3 extends over 14 amino acids. Germline CDR1 is SGDLS and CDR2 is YYNGEE. V lost 2 bases and J lost 6, with 15 bases in between. The CDR3 nucleotides read TGTGCCAGCAGCGTTCATGATAGGGTTAGCGAGCAGTACTTC. It encodes CASSVHDRVSEQYF.

CDR3 coding DNA: TGTGCCAGCAGCTTAGCGGCGGGTGGTAATTCACCCCTCCACTTT. This translates into CASSLAAGGNSPLHF. This rearrangement joins TRBV7-9 to TRBJ1-6, with D uncertain. The CDR3 spans 15 residues. CDR1 is SEHNR and CDR2 is FQNEAQ in the germline V gene (reference sequence). With 0 bases removed from V and 6 bases from J, the gap between germline ends came to 9 bases. The full variable domain, with the rest looked up from reference TRBV7-9 and TRBJ1-6, is DTGVSQNPRHKITKRGQNVTFRCDPISEHNRLYWYRQTLGQGPEFLTYFQNEAQLEKSRLLSDRFSAERPKGSFSTLEIQRTEQGDSAMYLCASSLAAGGNSPLHFGNGTRLTVT.

This clone was seen a handful of times. The CDR3 nucleotides read TGTGCCAGTAGGGACAGGGTTCAGCCCCAGCATTTT. As protein: CASRDRVQPQHF. This sequence joins TRBV19 and TRBJ1-5, with 8 nucleotides matching TRBD1. This CDR3 contains 12 residues. Germline CDR1 reads LNHDA; CDR2 reads SQIVND (reference sequence). J gave up 6 bases and V 6 bases, and 1 base lay outside the gene matches.

The chain has TRBV15 and TRBJ2-3; no clear D gene. Germline V lookup: CDR1 LNHNV, CDR2 YYDKDF (reference sequence). V lost 9 bases and J lost 2, with 18 bases in between. The CDR3 is made up of 15 amino acids. In nucleotides, the CDR3 is TGTGCCACTAGAAACACAAGACTTTACACAGATACGCAGTATTTT. Encoded protein: CATRNTRLYTDTQYF.

This chain uses TRBV7-2 with TRBJ2-7; D gene uncertain. Germline CDR1 is SGHTA and CDR2 is FQGNSA. V dropped 1 base and J dropped 9 bases, with 10 bases sitting between them. This CDR3 comprises 12 residues. CDR3 in DNA: TGTGCCAGCAGCTTAGGGCCGGGCGTGCAGTACTTC. Its protein is CASSLGPGVQYF.

The gene calls are TRBV19 and TRBJ1-1; 7 nucleotides agree with TRBD1. Germline loops: CDR1 LNHDA, CDR2 SQIVND (reference sequence). The CDR3 has 14 residues. Losses at the gene ends were 7 bases for V and 0 bases for J; bases not matched to a gene: 5. As DNA, the CDR3 is TGTGCCAGTATCCTGACAGGGATGAACACTGAAGCTTTCTTT. Translation gives CASILTGMNTEAFF.

This sequence joins TRBV19 and TRBJ2-7; 7 bases are shared with TRBD1. Trimming cost V 3 bases and J 3 bases; bases outside gene matches: 2. Looked up from germline, CDR1 is LNHDA and CDR2 is SQIVND (reference sequence). This CDR3 spans 13 amino acids. CDR3 in amino acids: CASSIPGGYEQYF. The CDR3 coding sequence is TGTGCCAGTAGTATCCCAGGGGGCTACGAGCAGTACTTC.